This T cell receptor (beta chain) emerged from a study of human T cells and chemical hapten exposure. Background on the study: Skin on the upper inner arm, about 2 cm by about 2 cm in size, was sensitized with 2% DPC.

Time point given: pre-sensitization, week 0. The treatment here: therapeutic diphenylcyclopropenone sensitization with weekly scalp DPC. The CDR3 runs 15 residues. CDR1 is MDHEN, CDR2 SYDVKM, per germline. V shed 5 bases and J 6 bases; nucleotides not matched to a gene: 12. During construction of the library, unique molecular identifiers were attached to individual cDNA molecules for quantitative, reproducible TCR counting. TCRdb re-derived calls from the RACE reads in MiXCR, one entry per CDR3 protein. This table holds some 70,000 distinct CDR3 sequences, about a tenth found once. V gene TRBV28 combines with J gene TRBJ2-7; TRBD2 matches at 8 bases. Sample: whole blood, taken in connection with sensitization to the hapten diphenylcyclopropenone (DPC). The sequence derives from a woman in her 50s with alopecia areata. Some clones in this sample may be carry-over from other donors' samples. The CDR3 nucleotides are TGTGCCAGCAGTCAGGGGTCAGCGGGAGCGGGCGAGCAGTACTTC. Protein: CASSQGSAGAGEQYF.